This TCR beta chain came from a study of Graves' ophthalmopathy and Graves' hyperthyroidism. Amplification of TCR beta CDR3 regions used RNA transcripts. Amplification began with first-round RT-PCR using HTBI primers, then second-round multiplex PCR was performed. Via MiXCR, TCRdb re-called the multiplex PCR reads, giving one row per CDR3 protein. The sample carries about 660,000 distinct CDR3 sequences, over 40% recorded once. This clonotype was seen many times. Germline values: CDR1 LNHDA, CDR2 SQIVND (reference sequence). The V end lost 7 bases, the J end lost 1 base, and 13 bases lay between the germline ends. The CDR3 sequence is 14 residues long.

The material sequenced was peripheral blood. The chain joins TRBV19 to TRBJ1-1, with no clear D. The TCR sequence derives from an adult man with Graves' ophthalmopathy. CDR3 in amino acids: CASISTAGNTEAFF. In DNA, the CDR3 is TGTGCCAGTATTTCAACGGCAGGGAACACTGAAGCTTTCTTT. Filled out from reference TRBV19 and TRBJ1-1, the complete variable domain reads DGGITQSPKYLFRKEGQNVTLSCEQNLNHDAMYWYRQDPGQGLRLIYYSQIVNDFQKGDIAEGYSVSREKKESFPLTVTSAQKNPTAFYLCASISTAGNTEAFFGQGTRLTVV.